This T cell receptor beta chain was sequenced during a study of blood T cells in healthy people across ages. Regarding this clonotype: The target antigen is unknown.

For the second PCR, which ran for 7 to 11 cycles, a sample-barcoded 5' primer and a J-beta primer mix were used. TCRdb reprocessed the 5' RACE reads with MiXCR, giving one entry per CDR3 protein. The sample holds some 850,000 distinct CDR3 sequences, 20% to 30% seen once. Whole-study results and caveats: Not knowing donor CMV status may have confounded expanded clonotype changes. Roughly linearly, TCR beta diversity per million T cells fell as age increased.

Germline values: CDR1 SGHRS, CDR2 YFSETQ. This CDR3 region has 14 residues. V was pared by 2 bases and J by 2 bases, with 10 bases between. The same specimen was also included in a second study, on T cells of mothers and their children.

The TCR was taken from a boy younger than 18 in good health. The rearrangement uses TRBV5-1 and TRBJ1-2, with D maybe TRBD1 (6 bases). Sample: blood. The CDR3 reads CASSLQGRNYGYTF. The CDR3 bases are TGCGCCAGCAGCTTACAGGGAAGGAACTATGGCTACACCTTC. The variable domain in full, completed from reference TRBV5-1 and TRBJ1-2, reads KAGVTQTPRYLIKTRGQQVTLSCSPISGHRSVSWYQQTPGQGLQFLFEYFSETQRNKGNFPGRFSGRQFSNSRSEMNVSTLELGDSALYLCASSLQGRNYGYTFGSGTRLTVV.